This T cell receptor beta chain was captured in a study of shared T cell receptors in the human thymus. Method: immunoSEQ multiplex PCR; TCRdb's copy keeps in-frame clones and lacks some. Here the sample spans 700,000 or so clones, 75% to 90% being singletons. In germline, CDR1 is SGDLS, CDR2 YYNGEE. After removal of 2 bases from V and 5 bases from J, the junction contained 13 bases not matched to a gene. This CDR3 has 18 amino acids. The same sample was also used in a study of human thymus T cells.

The receptor was derived from a girl in the first two years of life with a congenital heart defect. The sequenced sample consisted of thymocytes. The chain uses TRBV9 and TRBJ1-6, with 7 bases identical to TRBD1. The DNA of the CDR3 is TGTGCCAGCAGCGTTAAGGGGGCCGGCGAAGCTGATAATTCACCCCTCCACTTT. It codes for CASSVKGAGEADNSPLHF.